The 7 T cell receptor beta chains below all came from one sample that was sequenced in a study of T cells after yellow fever vaccination. Each CDR3 protein gets one entry after TCRdb re-called the 5' RACE reads with MiXCR. The sample yields about 140,000 distinct CDR3 sequences, roughly 8.2% seen once. The source was CD4+ T cells sorted from PBMCs, collected 5 days after the yellow fever booster vaccination. These TCRs come from a man between 25 and 39 years old who received the YFV17D yellow fever vaccine.

This clonotype occurred a few times. The chain employs TRBV5-1 and TRBJ2-3; TRBD2 matches 7 bases. V lost 2 bases and J lost 2; bases outside the gene matches: 11. CDR1 and CDR2 (germline): SGHRS, YFSETQ. The length of the CDR3 is 17 residues. Written as DNA, the CDR3 is TGCGCCAGCAGCTTTCCACCGGCTAGCGGAAACACAGATACGCAGTATTTT. It translates to CASSFPPASGNTDTQYF.

This clonotype was counted ten times or more. This chain joins TRBV7-2 and TRBJ2-1, with 7 bases aligning to TRBD1. The CDR3 spans 16 residues. The V gene end was trimmed by 0 bases and the J gene end by 6 bases; junction bases not matched to a gene: 8. Germline V gene sequence: CDR1 SGHTA, CDR2 FQGNSA. The CDR3, as DNA: TGTGCCAGCAGCTTAGCGCGACAGGGTAGGCGCAATGAGCAGTTCTTC. This codes for CASSLARQGRRNEQFF.

This clonotype was observed a single time. Compared with germline, one end of the junction differs, possibly owing to a read error. The chain joins TRBV10-3 to TRBJ2-1; 9 bases agree with TRBD1. The germline gives CDR1 ENHRY, CDR2 SYGVKD. The CDR3 has 15 amino acids. Written as DNA, the CDR3 is TGTGCCATCACACTACGACAGGGGGTGGACAATGAGCAGCTCTTC. Translation gives CAITLRQGVDNEQLF.

This clonotype was detected ten times or more. This chain links TRBV20-1 with TRBJ1-5; the D gene is possibly TRBD1 (6 bases). The ends were cut back, 3 bases at V and 4 bases at J, with 10 bases in the middle. Germline CDR1 is DFQATT and CDR2 is SNEGSKA (reference sequence). The CDR3 consists of 13 residues. CDR3 protein: CSARVTGNQPQHF. For the CDR3, the DNA is TGCAGTGCTAGGGTCACAGGGAATCAGCCCCAGCATTTT.

This clonotype has ten or more counts. The V and J genes are TRBV7-2 and TRBJ2-5, with 12 bases identical to TRBD2. The CDR3 length is 17 residues. The germline V gene encodes CDR1 SGHTA and CDR2 FQGNSA. V was pared by 4 bases and J by 4 bases, with 10 bases of the junction left unmatched. Here the CDR3 reads CASSSLAGGPVGETQYF. The CDR3 nucleotides are TGTGCCAGCAGCTCTCTAGCGGGAGGGCCGGTGGGAGAGACCCAGTACTTC.

This clonotype was recorded at least ten times. The genes are TRBV6-1 and TRBJ1-1; unclear D gene. Trimming cost V 3 bases and J 4 bases, with 9 bases left between them. The CDR3 totals 13 residues. Germline CDR1 and CDR2: MNHNS and SASEGT. CDR3 amino acids: CASSENPGTEAFF. For the CDR3, the DNA is TGTGCCAGCAGTGAGAATCCCGGCACTGAAGCTTTCTTT.

In this sample, this clonotype turned up many times. The chain is built from TRBV4-2 and TRBJ1-4; 8 bases match TRBD1. Trimming at V came to 0 bases and at J to 8 bases, leaving 5 bases not matched to a gene. Germline CDR1 reads LGHNA; CDR2 reads YNFKEQ. This CDR3 has 15 residues. CDR3 bases: TGTGCCAGCAGCCAAGATCAGGGGGCGGAAGAAAAACTGTTTTTT. Its translation: CASSQDQGAEEKLFF.